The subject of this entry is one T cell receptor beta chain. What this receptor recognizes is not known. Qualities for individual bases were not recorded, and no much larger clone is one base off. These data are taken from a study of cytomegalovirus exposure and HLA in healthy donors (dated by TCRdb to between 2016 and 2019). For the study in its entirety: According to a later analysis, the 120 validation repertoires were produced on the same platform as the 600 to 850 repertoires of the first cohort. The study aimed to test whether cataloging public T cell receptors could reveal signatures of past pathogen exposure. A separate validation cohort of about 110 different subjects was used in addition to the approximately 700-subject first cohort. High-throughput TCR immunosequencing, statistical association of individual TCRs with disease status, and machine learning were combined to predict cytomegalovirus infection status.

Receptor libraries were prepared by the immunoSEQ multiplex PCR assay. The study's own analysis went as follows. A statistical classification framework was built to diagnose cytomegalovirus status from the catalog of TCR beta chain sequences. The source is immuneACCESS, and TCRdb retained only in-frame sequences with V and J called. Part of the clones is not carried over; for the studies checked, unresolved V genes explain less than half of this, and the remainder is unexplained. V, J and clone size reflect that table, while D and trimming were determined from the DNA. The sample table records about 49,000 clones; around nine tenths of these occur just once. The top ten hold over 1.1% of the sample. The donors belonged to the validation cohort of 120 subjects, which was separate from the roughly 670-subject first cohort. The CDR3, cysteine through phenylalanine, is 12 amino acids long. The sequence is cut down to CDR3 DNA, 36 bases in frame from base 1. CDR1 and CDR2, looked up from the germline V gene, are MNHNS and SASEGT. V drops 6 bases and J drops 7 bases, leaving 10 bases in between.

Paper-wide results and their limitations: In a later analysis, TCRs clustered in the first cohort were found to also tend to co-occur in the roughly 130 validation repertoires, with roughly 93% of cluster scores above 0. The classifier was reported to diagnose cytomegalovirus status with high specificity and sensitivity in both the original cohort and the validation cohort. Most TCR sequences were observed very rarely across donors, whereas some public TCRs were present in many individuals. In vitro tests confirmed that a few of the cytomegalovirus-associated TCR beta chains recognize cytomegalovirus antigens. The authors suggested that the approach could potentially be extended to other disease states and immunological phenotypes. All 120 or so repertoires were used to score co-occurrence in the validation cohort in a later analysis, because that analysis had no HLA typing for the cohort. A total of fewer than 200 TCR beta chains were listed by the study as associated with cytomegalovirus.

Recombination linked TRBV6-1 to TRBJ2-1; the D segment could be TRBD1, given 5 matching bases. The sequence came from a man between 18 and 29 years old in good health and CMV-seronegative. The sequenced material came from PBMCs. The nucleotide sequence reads TGTGCCAGCAGCGTAGCAGGGAATGAGCAGTTCTTC. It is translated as CASSVAGNEQFF.